This entry lists 26 T cell receptor beta chains sequenced from one sample in a study of blood T cell repertoires in COVID-19. TCRdb keeps only in-frame clones here, not all; method: immunoSEQ multiplex PCR. The repertoire holds some 68,000 clones, over 70% seen once, with about 2.3% in the top ten. What was sequenced was peripheral blood. The receptor source for this set is a human donor in a cohort sampled during active COVID-19.

The chain joins TRBV6-5 to TRBJ2-2; maybe TRBD1 (6 bases). In germline, CDR1 is MNHEY, CDR2 SVGAGI. The CDR3 covers 15 residues. V was clipped by 10 bases and J by 2 bases, with 17 bases between them. The CDR3 bases are TGTGCCACTCATTCCGACAGGAAAAACACCGGGGAGCTGTTTTTT. As protein: CATHSDRKNTGELFF.

J is TRBJ2-6 and V is TRBV28; 8 bases line up with TRBD1. Germline V gives CDR1 MDHEN, CDR2 SYDVKM. CDR3 length: 17 amino acids. V lost 3 bases and J lost 0; bases outside the gene matches: 4. The CDR3 reads CASSLTGVNSGANVLTF. The CDR3 nucleotides are TGTGCCAGCAGTTTGACAGGGGTCAACTCTGGGGCCAACGTCCTGACTTTC.

The chain recombines TRBV10-3 with TRBJ2-7; 9 bases are shared with TRBD1. With 11 bases clipped from V and 4 bases from J, the junction kept 6 bases outside the gene matches. Germline-derived CDR1 and CDR2 are ENHRY and SYGVKD. This CDR3 region has 12 residues. CDR3 region: CASTGTGYEQYF. The CDR3 DNA follows: TGTGCCTCCACCGGGACAGGGTACGAGCAGTACTTC.

The V gene is TRBV27, the J gene TRBJ1-1; 7 positions match TRBD1. The CDR3 sequence is 14 residues long. The germline gives CDR1 MNHEY, CDR2 SMNVEV (reference sequence). With 8 bases clipped from V and 2 bases from J, the junction kept 8 bases outside the gene matches. The DNA of the CDR3 is TGTGCCAGCGTCGCGGGGACAGCAAACACTGAAGCTTTCTTT. Amino acid sequence: CASVAGTANTEAFF.

This clone was detected only once. This sequence joins TRBV7-2 and TRBJ2-7, with TRBD1 matching 9 bases. J gave up 5 bases and V 6 bases, and 11 bases lay outside the gene matches. Germline V gives CDR1 SGHTA, CDR2 FQGNSA. The CDR3 is 15 residues long. CDR3 coding DNA: TGTGCCAGCAGACCACCGGGACAGGGTCTCCACGAGCAGTACTTC. Its protein product is CASRPPGQGLHEQYF.

In this sample, this clone turned up a few times. The chain joins TRBV11-1 to TRBJ1-2; D might be TRBD1 (5 bases). Looked up from germline, CDR1 is SGHAT and CDR2 is FQDESV (reference sequence). V was cut by 2 bases and J by 8 bases, with 12 bases left in between. The CDR3 runs to 13 residues. The CDR3 region is CASSLPQGSGYTF. The CDR3 coding sequence is TGTGCCAGCAGCTTACCTCAGGGAAGCGGCTACACCTTC.

The rearrangement joins TRBV7-2 to TRBJ2-2; TRBD2 aligns across 8 bases. Germline V lookup: CDR1 SGHTA, CDR2 FQGNSA. Trimming at V came to 8 bases and at J to 5 bases, leaving 10 bases not matched to a gene. This CDR3 spans 15 amino acids. CDR3 sequence (DNA): TGTGCCAGCGCCGGCGGAGCGGGAGATACCGGGGAGCTGTTTTTT. Amino acid sequence: CASAGGAGDTGELFF. The full variable domain, completed using reference TRBV7-2 and TRBJ2-2, is GAGVSQSPSNKVTEKGKDVELRCDPISGHTALYWYRQSLGQGLEFLIYFQGNSAPDKSGLPSDRFSAERTGGSVSTLTIQRTQQEDSAVYLCASAGGAGDTGELFFGEGSRLTVL.

The chain has TRBV7-2 and TRBJ1-2; no clear D. The CDR3 sequence is 13 residues long. Germline values: CDR1 SGHTA, CDR2 FQGNSA. The V end lost 5 bases, the J end lost 1 base, and 8 bases lay between the germline ends. CDR3 sequence (DNA): TGTGCCAGCAGCCCAGACATTAACTATGGCTACACCTTC. Protein product: CASSPDINYGYTF.

This sequence joins TRBV3-1 (or the pseudogene TRBV3-2) and TRBJ1-3, with D hard to call. There are 14 residues in the CDR3. Germline V CDR1 and CDR2: LGHDT, YNNKEL (reference sequence). Between the trimmed V and J ends, which lost 3 bases and 1 base, there was a span of 7 bases. The CDR3 DNA follows: TGTGCCAGCAGCCATAGAATTTCTGGAAACACCATATATTTT. It is translated as CASSHRISGNTIYF.

V and J are TRBV27 and TRBJ2-5; 7 bases map to TRBD1. In germline, CDR1 is MNHEY, CDR2 SMNVEV (reference sequence). This CDR3 has 15 residues. The V segment lost 5 bases and the J segment 2 bases; nucleotides outside the gene matches: 8. The CDR3, as DNA: TGTGCCAGCAGTCCCGACAGGGTGGGGCAAGAGACCCAGTACTTC. Protein: CASSPDRVGQETQYF.

The chain uses TRBV6-5 and TRBJ2-1, with 9 bases matching TRBD1. The CDR3 consists of 15 residues. V was clipped by 4 bases and J by 6 bases; unmatched bases: 7. Germline loops: CDR1 MNHEY, CDR2 SVGAGI. The DNA of the CDR3 is TGTGCCAGCAGTTCTACCGGGACAGGGCTCAATGAGCAGTTCTTC. Encoded protein: CASSSTGTGLNEQFF.

The chain has TRBV5-1 and TRBJ2-3, with 11 bases identical to TRBD2. The CDR3 is 16 amino acids. V lost 1 base and J lost 4; bases outside the gene matches: 5. CDR1 and CDR2 (germline): SGHRS, YFSETQ. CDR3 DNA sequence: TGCGCCAGCAGCTTGAATAGCGGGAGGGCCGCAGATACGCAGTATTTT. This translates into CASSLNSGRAADTQYF.

The genes are TRBV9 and TRBJ1-6, with 7 bases that match TRBD1. Germline V gene sequence: CDR1 SGDLS, CDR2 YYNGEE. This CDR3 is 14 amino acids long. The V and J ends lost 4 bases and 7 bases, in that order; junction bases with no gene match: 5. The CDR3 bases are TGTGCCAGCAGCCTATGGGACAGCAATTCACCCCTCCACTTT. It specifies CASSLWDSNSPLHF.

V gene TRBV4-2 combines with J gene TRBJ1-2, with 10 bases lining up with TRBD1. CDR3 size: 16 residues. Germline V gene data show CDR1 as LGHNA and CDR2 as YNFKEQ. V dropped 7 bases and J dropped 6; count of bases not matched to a gene: 14. The CDR3 spells CASTRTGGTAVDGYTF. In nucleotides, the CDR3 is TGTGCCAGCACGCGGACAGGGGGAACGGCTGTTGATGGCTACACCTTC.

The chain employs TRBV4-1 and TRBJ1-2; D not resolved. The CDR3 has 14 residues. The germline V gene has CDR1 MGHRA and CDR2 YSYEKL. Trimming removed 0 bases from V and 6 bases from J, with 11 bases in between. The CDR3 loop is CASSQDAAGNGYTF. CDR3 bases: TGCGCCAGCAGCCAAGATGCGGCGGGGAATGGCTACACCTTC.

J is TRBJ1-1 and V is TRBV30; D perhaps matches TRBD1 (6 bases). V was shortened by 1 base and J by 7 bases, with 13 bases between the two germline ends. The CDR3 length is 13 residues. Germline V gene lookup returns CDR1 GTSNPN and CDR2 SVGIG (reference sequence). For the CDR3, the DNA is TGTGCCTGGAGTGCGGGGGGCCTACTTGAAGCTTTCTTT. Amino acids: CAWSAGGLLEAFF. Complete variable domain (other parts from reference TRBV30 and TRBJ1-1): SQTIHQWPATLVQPVGSPLSLECTVEGTSNPNLYWYRQAAGRGLQLLFYSVGIGQISSEVPQNLSASRPQDRQFILSSKKLLLSDSGFYLCAWSAGGLLEAFFGQGTRLTVV.

The V and J genes are TRBV18 and TRBJ2-3, with a possible D match to TRBD1 (5 bases). The V gene's germline CDR1 is KGHSH and CDR2 LQKENI. With 3 bases removed from V and 2 bases from J, the gap between germline ends came to 9 bases. The CDR3 consists of 14 residues. The CDR3 reads CASSPLDTTDTQYF. The CDR3 nucleotides read TGTGCCAGCTCACCGCTGGACACCACAGATACGCAGTATTTT.

V gene TRBV7-2 combines with J gene TRBJ2-2; D is unresolved. Trimming shortened V by 1 base and J by 6 bases, and 3 bases separated the two germline ends. Germline CDR1 is SGHTA and CDR2 is FQGNSA. CDR3 length equals 12 residues. The CDR3 protein is CASSLVSGELFF. CDR3 in DNA: TGTGCCAGCAGCTTAGTATCCGGGGAGCTGTTTTTT. The full variable domain, in which reference TRBV7-2 and TRBJ2-2 provide the parts outside the CDR3, is GAGVSQSPSNKVTEKGKDVELRCDPISGHTALYWYRQSLGQGLEFLIYFQGNSAPDKSGLPSDRFSAERTGGSVSTLTIQRTQQEDSAVYLCASSLVSGELFFGEGSRLTVL.

This chain connects TRBV28 to TRBJ2-7; D is uncertain. V lost 5 bases to trimming and J lost 2 bases, with 13 bases between them. CDR3 length: 14 residues. Germline CDR1 MDHEN, CDR2 SYDVKM. The CDR3 DNA is TGTGCCAGCAGTGTACCGGGTTTTACCTACGAGCAGTACTTC. This encodes CASSVPGFTYEQYF.

The CDR3 sequence: CSASEYYEQYF. In nucleotides, the CDR3 is TGCAGTGCTAGTGAATACTACGAGCAGTACTTC. This sequence joins TRBV20-1 and TRBJ2-7; D is unclear. This CDR3 spans 11 amino acids. Germline assignment: CDR1 DFQATT and CDR2 SNEGSKA (reference sequence). Trimming stripped 3 bases from V and 3 bases from J, with 6 bases between.

The chain joins TRBV2 to TRBJ2-1; 9 nucleotides align to TRBD2. The CDR3 is 15 amino acids. Germline V lookup: CDR1 SNHLY, CDR2 FYNNEI. V lost 4 bases to trimming and J lost 6 bases; unmatched junction nucleotides: 7. CDR3 loop: CASSGLAAIGNEQFF. CDR3 nucleotide sequence: TGTGCCAGCAGTGGACTAGCGGCAATCGGCAATGAGCAGTTCTTC.

This clone was counted only a few times. V is TRBV12-3 or TRBV12-4 and J is TRBJ1-2; tentative D call: TRBD1 (5 bases). Trimming left V 11 bases short and J 2 bases short, with 12 bases between. CDR3 length: 12 amino acids. The CDR3 here is CAGSDTNYGYTF. The CDR3 DNA follows: TGTGCCGGTTCGGACACAAACTATGGCTACACCTTC.

The chain combines TRBV13 with TRBJ2-1; TRBD2 matches 7 bases. Germline V gene sequence: CDR1 PRHDT, CDR2 FYEKMQ (reference sequence). V trimming: 6 bases; J trimming: 7 bases; junction bases outside the gene matches: 9. This CDR3 region has 14 residues. CDR3 nucleotide sequence: TGTGCCAGCAGTCGACTAGCAGGGAAAAATGAGCAGTTCTTC. It specifies CASSRLAGKNEQFF.

The chain combines TRBV28 with TRBJ2-7; possible D gene TRBD1, 6 bases. This CDR3 has 15 amino acids. V was trimmed by 5 bases and J by 4 bases, leaving 18 bases between them. Germline CDR1 and CDR2: MDHEN and SYDVKM. The CDR3 loop reads CASSPAATGSYEQYF. As DNA, the CDR3 is TGTGCCAGCAGTCCAGCCGCGACAGGTTCGTACGAGCAGTACTTC.

The rearrangement uses TRBV28 and TRBJ1-2; D is perhaps TRBD1 (6 bases). The CDR3 is 15 residues long. Germline V gene lookup returns CDR1 MDHEN and CDR2 SYDVKM. V was shortened by 4 bases and J by 4 bases, with 16 bases between the two germline ends. The CDR3 DNA reads TGTGCCAGCAGTTATATAAGGGGGAGTCGCTATGGCTACACCTTC. It codes for CASSYIRGSRYGYTF.

This clone was observed a handful of times. The CDR3 loop is CASSQDSGRAYEQYF. CDR3 DNA: TGCGCCAGCAGCCAAGATTCCGGGAGGGCTTACGAGCAGTACTTC. The V call is TRBV4-1, the J call TRBJ2-7; TRBD2 aligns across 8 bases. Germline CDR1 and CDR2: MGHRA and YSYEKL. V gave up 0 bases and J gave up 4 bases; unmatched junction bases: 5. This CDR3 is 15 amino acids long.